A single sample gave rise to the 10 T cell receptor beta chains below, sequenced in a study of shared clonotypes between healthy human individuals. Measured with immunoSEQ multiplex PCR; TCRdb has only the in-frame clones, and not every one. The sample has over a million clones; 78% are singletons. The sample comprised memory CD4+ T cells from PBMCs. Subset specified: CD45RA-negative fraction. The receptors here all came from a man aged 18 to 35 in good health. Some clones in this sample may be carry-over from other donors' samples.

V usage is TRBV5-1 and J usage is TRBJ2-1, with 10 bases aligning to TRBD2. CDR3 length: 16 residues. The germline V gene has CDR1 SGHRS and CDR2 YFSETQ. V was clipped by 7 bases and J by 1 base; unmatched bases: 8. The CDR3 reads CASHFLAGVSYNEQFF. CDR3 DNA sequence: TGCGCCAGCCACTTTCTAGCGGGAGTGTCCTACAATGAGCAGTTCTTC.

Worth noting for this clone: This likely reflects a read error, since a far larger clone is one base away. The genes are TRBV7-9 and TRBJ2-1, with 7 positions matching TRBD1. This CDR3 has 14 amino acids. CDR1 is SEHNR and CDR2 is FQNEAQ in the germline V gene (reference sequence). Written as DNA, the CDR3 is TGTGCCAGCAGCCCCGACAGGGTTGTGAATGGGCAGTTCTTC. Amino acid sequence: CASSPDRVVNGQFF.

The chain couples TRBV5-8 to TRBJ2-1, with D possibly being TRBD2 (6 bases). Trimming stripped 1 base from V and 2 bases from J, with 19 bases between. CDR3 length: 18 residues. Germline V gene sequence: CDR1 SGHTS, CDR2 YDEGEE. CDR3 region: CASSLMKGAGLPYNEQFF. CDR3 nucleotide sequence: TGTGCCAGCAGCTTGATGAAGGGAGCGGGTCTACCCTACAATGAGCAGTTCTTC.

The rearrangement joins TRBV6-1 to TRBJ1-2, with 9 bases lining up with TRBD1. Per the germline V gene, CDR1 is MNHNS and CDR2 is SASEGT. This CDR3 region has 13 residues. The V gene end was trimmed by 4 bases and the J gene end by 8 bases; junction bases not matched to a gene: 5. The CDR3 DNA reads as TGTGCCAGCAGTGCGGACAGGGGTTACGGCTACACCTTC. It translates to CASSADRGYGYTF.

This clone has only a few counts. V usage is TRBV4-1 and J usage is TRBJ2-7; 9 bases fit TRBD2. The V and J ends lost 6 bases and 2 bases, in that order; junction bases with no gene match: 5. The germline V gene encodes CDR1 MGHRA and CDR2 YSYEKL. CDR3 length equals 14 residues. The CDR3 sequence is CASSKAGGTYEQYF. The DNA for the CDR3 is TGCGCCAGCAGTAAGGCGGGAGGGACCTACGAGCAGTACTTC.

This chain joins TRBV28 and TRBJ2-1; 7 bases match TRBD2. The V and J ends lost 6 bases and 0 bases, in that order; junction bases with no gene match: 8. The CDR3 consists of 16 residues. Germline CDR1 MDHEN, CDR2 SYDVKM. The CDR3 region has the DNA TGTGCCAGCAGGGGTCTAGCGGCCAGCTCCTACAATGAGCAGTTCTTC. It specifies CASRGLAASSYNEQFF.

DNA for the CDR3: TGTGCCAGTGTCAAGACTCATACTGAAGCTTTCTTT. As protein: CASVKTHTEAFF. This rearrangement joins TRBV19 to TRBJ1-1; D is undetermined. Trimming took 8 bases from V and 5 from J, leaving 12 bases between them. This CDR3 region has 12 residues. Germline V gene data show CDR1 as LNHDA and CDR2 as SQIVND (reference sequence).

This clone was observed once. The rearrangement links TRBV28 to TRBJ1-5; D unclear. The CDR3 is 15 amino acids. Trimming pared 5 bases from V and 7 bases from J, leaving 18 bases between. Germline V gene data show CDR1 as MDHEN and CDR2 as SYDVKM. The CDR3 is CASSLSRSFTQPQHF. In DNA, the CDR3 is TGTGCCAGCAGTCTTTCCCGAAGTTTTACCCAGCCCCAGCATTTT.

The chain joins TRBV4-1 to TRBJ1-3; D not certain. The CDR3 extends over 15 amino acids. The V gene's germline CDR1 is MGHRA and CDR2 YSYEKL. Trimming cost V 4 bases and J 0 bases, with 10 bases left between them. The DNA of the CDR3 is TGCGCCAGCAGCCTTGGCCTCTTCTCTGGAAACACCATATATTTT. Translating it yields CASSLGLFSGNTIYF.

CDR3 nucleotides: TGTGCCAGTAGTATAGTAACAGGGATGAACACTGAAGCTTTCTTT. Protein product: CASSIVTGMNTEAFF. The rearrangement uses TRBV19 and TRBJ1-1; tentatively, D is TRBD1 (6 bases). CDR3 length equals 15 residues. Deletions cut 1 base from V and 0 bases from J, with 9 bases between. The germline V gene encodes CDR1 LNHDA and CDR2 SQIVND (reference sequence).